This T cell receptor (beta chain) originates from a study of T-cell memory formation after mild COVID-19 (dated by TCRdb to about 2021). Background on the whole study: TCR sequence clusters from the two donors were found to be largely donor specific. Two young, previously healthy adult volunteers made up the cohort, one male and one female. In a couple of donors, T-cell clones that expanded and contracted after mild COVID-19 were tracked by sequencing TCRalpha and TCRbeta repertoires over time. Results and caveats for the whole study, not just this receptor: Contracting CD4+ clones were found mainly in CM and EM memory subsets, while CD8+ clones were enriched in EMRA. Some responding clones were found in pre-infection memory, which suggests that pre-existing cross-reactive memory T cells took part in the SARS-CoV-2 response. SARS-CoV-2 specificity was not confirmed for the second-wave clones peaking on day 37. Only two mild cases were covered by the study, and larger cohorts that include severe cases with pre-infection samples were considered necessary. Balanced CD4/CD8 phenotypes were observed for clones contracting from day 15 to 85, whereas a bias towards CD4+ was observed for a second wave of clones expanding from day 15 to 37.

Trimming takes 7 bases from V and 1 base from J, and the germline ends sit 15 bases apart. Taken from the germline V gene, the CDR1 and CDR2 loops are SGHVS and FQNEAQ. Including the terminal cysteine and phenylalanine, the CDR3 comprises 15 residues. Solely the CDR3 DNA is kept, with 45 bases framed from the first base. Data came from an Illumina NovaSeq 6000. cDNA libraries for TCRalpha and TCRbeta were prepared by 5'RACE using constant-segment primers, with sample barcodes and unique molecular identifiers added. RNA was extracted from every sample with Trizol reagent. Libraries were amplified in two PCR steps, with a second sample barcode and Illumina TruSeq adapters added in the second step. The libraries were sequenced on an Illumina NovaSeq using 2 x 150 bp paired-end reads. In the authors' own workflow: Demultiplexing of reads and collapsing into UMI-guided consensus sequences were performed with migec v1.2.7. With mixcr v2.1.11, UMI consensuses were aligned to TRA and TRB V and J templates and assembled into clonotypes. Clonotypes were classified as expanded or contracted when called significant by both edgeR and NoisET, with noise models trained on biological replicates. edgeR calls used a false discovery rate-adjusted p below 0.01 and a log2 fold-change threshold of 1. As an exploratory analysis of dynamics, max-normalized trajectories of the 1000 most abundant clonotypes were examined with PCA combined with hierarchical clustering. Separately sequenced CD4+ and CD8+ repertoires were used to assign a CD4 or CD8 phenotype to each responding clone. TCRdb handled the public reads itself, with Q25 trimming in fastp and clone calling in MiXCR, and kept productive beta chains. Merged by CDR3 protein, the rows form single entries marked with the most common genes and DNA. Here the V and J calls rest on TCRdb's processing, not on the authors' analysis. The sample yields about 100,000 distinct CDR3 sequences; 14% were counted once. Under 45% of the sample rests with the top ten.

Ficoll-Paque density gradient centrifugation was the method used to isolate PBMCs. This clonotype was counted at least ten times. Its antigen target is currently unknown. No quality values exist for individual bases; no much larger clone is one base distant. The chain couples TRBV7-8 to TRBJ2-3, with the D gene possibly TRBD1 or TRBD2, each one fitting 6 bases. This sequence was found in a man younger than 35 who had mild COVID-19 (a few samples of this study predate the infection). The sample titles of this study are shuffled in the database, so cell type and time point are left out; the donor was told from shared clones. Sequencing was performed on PBMCs or a T cell subset sorted from them (not recorded which). DNA sequence: TGTGCCAGCACCGCCCGGGGGCAAGGCACAGATACGCAGTATTTT. Translation gives CASTARGQGTDTQYF.